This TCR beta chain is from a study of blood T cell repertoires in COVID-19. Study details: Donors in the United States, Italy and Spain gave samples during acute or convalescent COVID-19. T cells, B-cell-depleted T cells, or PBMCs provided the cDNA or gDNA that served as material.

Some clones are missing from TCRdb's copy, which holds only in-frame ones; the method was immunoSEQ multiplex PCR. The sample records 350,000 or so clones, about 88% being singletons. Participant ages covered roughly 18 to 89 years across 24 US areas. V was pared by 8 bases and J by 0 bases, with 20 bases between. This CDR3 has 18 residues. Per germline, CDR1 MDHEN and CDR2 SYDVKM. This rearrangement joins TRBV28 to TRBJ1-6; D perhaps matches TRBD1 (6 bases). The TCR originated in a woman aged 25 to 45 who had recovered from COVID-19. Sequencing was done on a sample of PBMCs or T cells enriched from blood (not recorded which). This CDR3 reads CASLRPTGESSYNSPLHF. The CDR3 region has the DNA TGTGCCAGCCTTCGCCCGACAGGCGAAAGCTCCTATAATTCACCCCTCCACTTT.